This TCR beta chain was sequenced in a study of blood T cell repertoires in COVID-19. Study details: T cells, B-cell-depleted T cells, or PBMCs supplied cDNA or gDNA.

The authors' processing: Reference gene primer amplification gave nucleated cell count estimates. The table came from immunoSEQ multiplex PCR; TCRdb's copy has only in-frame clones and leaves some out. V and J calls and clone size are as listed in that table; D and trimming were resolved from the DNA. The data contain approximately 80,000 clones, roughly 80% of them singletons. The V segment lost 4 bases and the J segment 2 bases; nucleotides outside the gene matches: 4. The CDR3 covers 14 residues. Germline CDR1 and CDR2: KGHSH and LQKENI. The chain couples TRBV18 to TRBJ1-2; 7 nucleotides line up with TRBD1. The clonotype originates from a human donor in a cohort sampled during active COVID-19. The source material was peripheral blood. The CDR3 coding sequence is TGTGCCAGCTCACTAGGACAGGCAAACTATGGCTACACCTTC. Translated, it gives CASSLGQANYGYTF.